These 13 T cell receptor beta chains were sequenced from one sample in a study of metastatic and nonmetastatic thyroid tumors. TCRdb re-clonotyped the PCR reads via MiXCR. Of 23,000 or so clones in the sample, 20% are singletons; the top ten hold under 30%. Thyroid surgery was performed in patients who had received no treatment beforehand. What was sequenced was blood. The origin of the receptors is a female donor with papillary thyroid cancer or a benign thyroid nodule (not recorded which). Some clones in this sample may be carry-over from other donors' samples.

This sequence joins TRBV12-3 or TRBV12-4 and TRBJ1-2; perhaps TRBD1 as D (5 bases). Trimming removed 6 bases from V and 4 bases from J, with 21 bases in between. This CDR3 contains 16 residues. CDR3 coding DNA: TGTGCCAGCAGCCCCCCGCTCGGCAGGGAGAGCTATGGCTACACCTTC. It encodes CASSPPLGRESYGYTF.

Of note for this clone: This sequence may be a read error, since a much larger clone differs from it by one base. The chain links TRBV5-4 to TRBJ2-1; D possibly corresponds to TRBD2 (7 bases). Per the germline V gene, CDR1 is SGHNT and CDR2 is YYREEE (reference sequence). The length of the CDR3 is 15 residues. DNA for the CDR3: TGTGCCAACTCTAGGGGGAGGGCGGCCTACAGTGAGCAGTTCTTC. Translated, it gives CANSRGRAAYSEQFF.

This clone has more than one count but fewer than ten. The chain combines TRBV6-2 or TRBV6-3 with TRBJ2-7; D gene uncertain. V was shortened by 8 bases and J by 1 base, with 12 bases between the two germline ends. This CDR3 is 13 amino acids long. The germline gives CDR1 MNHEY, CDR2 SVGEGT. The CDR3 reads CASGSGRSYEQYF. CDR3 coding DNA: TGTGCCAGCGGTTCCGGACGTTCCTACGAGCAGTACTTC.

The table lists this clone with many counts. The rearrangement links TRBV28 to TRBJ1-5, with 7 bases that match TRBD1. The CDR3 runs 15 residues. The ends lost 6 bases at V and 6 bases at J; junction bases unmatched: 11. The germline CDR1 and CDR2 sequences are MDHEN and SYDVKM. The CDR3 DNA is TGTGCCAGCAGGTGGACAGGCGCCTCGGGTCAGCCCCAGCATTTT. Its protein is CASRWTGASGQPQHF.

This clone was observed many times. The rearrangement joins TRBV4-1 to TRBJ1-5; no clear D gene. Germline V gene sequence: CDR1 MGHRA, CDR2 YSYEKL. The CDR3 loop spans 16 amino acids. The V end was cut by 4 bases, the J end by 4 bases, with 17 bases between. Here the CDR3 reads CASSPRVGTANQPQHF. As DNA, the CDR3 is TGCGCCAGCAGCCCTCGTGTGGGAACGGCTAATCAGCCCCAGCATTTT.

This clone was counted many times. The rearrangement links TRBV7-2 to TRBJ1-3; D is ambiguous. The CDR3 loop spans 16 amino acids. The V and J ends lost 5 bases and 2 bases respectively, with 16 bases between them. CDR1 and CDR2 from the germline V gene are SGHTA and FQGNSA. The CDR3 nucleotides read TGTGCCAGCAGCATCGACCGGGCAGCCACTGGAAACACCATATATTTT. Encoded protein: CASSIDRAATGNTIYF.

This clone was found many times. Here the CDR3 reads CASSSPRSGSTDTQYF. The CDR3 nucleotides are TGTGCCAGCAGCTCACCTCGAAGCGGGAGCACAGATACGCAGTATTTT. V and J are TRBV7-7 and TRBJ2-3; tentatively, D is TRBD2 (6 bases). V lost 4 bases, J lost 0 bases, and 14 bases lay in between. Germline assignment: CDR1 SSHAT and CDR2 FNYEAQ (reference sequence). This CDR3 region has 16 residues. Variable domain in full (rest from reference TRBV7-7 and TRBJ2-3): GAGVSQSPRYKVTKRGQDVTLRCDPISSHATLYWYQQALGQGPEFLTYFNYEAQPDKSGLPSDRFSAERPEGSISTLTIQRTEQRDSAMYRCASSSPRSGSTDTQYFGPGTRLTVL.

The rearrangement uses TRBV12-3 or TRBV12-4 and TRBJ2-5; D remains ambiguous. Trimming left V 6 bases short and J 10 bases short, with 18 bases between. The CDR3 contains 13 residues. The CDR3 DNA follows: TGTGCCAGCAGCCGGCGACGTACGAAGAACCAGTACTTC. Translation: CASSRRRTKNQYF.

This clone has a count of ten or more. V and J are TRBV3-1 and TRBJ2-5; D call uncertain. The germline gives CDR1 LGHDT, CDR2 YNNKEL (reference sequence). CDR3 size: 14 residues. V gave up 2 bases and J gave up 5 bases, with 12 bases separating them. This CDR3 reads CASSQPWQEETQYF. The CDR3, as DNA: TGTGCCAGCAGCCAACCCTGGCAGGAGGAGACCCAGTACTTC.

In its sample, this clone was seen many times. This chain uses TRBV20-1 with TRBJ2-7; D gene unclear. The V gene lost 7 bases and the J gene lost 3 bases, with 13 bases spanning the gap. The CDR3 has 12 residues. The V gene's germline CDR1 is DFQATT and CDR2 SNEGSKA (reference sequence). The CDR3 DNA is TGCAGTGTTCTTCAAAACAGCTACGAGCAGTACTTC. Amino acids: CSVLQNSYEQYF.

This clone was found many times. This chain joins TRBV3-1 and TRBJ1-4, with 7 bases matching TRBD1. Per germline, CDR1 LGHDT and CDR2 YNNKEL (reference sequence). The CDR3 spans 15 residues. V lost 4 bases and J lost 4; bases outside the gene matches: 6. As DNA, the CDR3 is TGTGCCAGCAGCCCAGGACAGGTCCTTAATGAAAAACTGTTTTTT. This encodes CASSPGQVLNEKLFF.

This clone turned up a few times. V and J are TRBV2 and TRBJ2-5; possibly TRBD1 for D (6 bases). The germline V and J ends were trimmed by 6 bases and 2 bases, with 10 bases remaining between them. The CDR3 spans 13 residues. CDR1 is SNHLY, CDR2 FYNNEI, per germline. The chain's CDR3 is CASRRGQQETQYF. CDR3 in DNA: TGTGCCAGCAGGCGCGGACAGCAAGAGACCCAGTACTTC. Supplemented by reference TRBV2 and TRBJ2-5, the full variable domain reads EPEVTQTPSHQVTQMGQEVILRCVPISNHLYFYWYRQILGQKVEFLVSFYNNEISEKSEIFDDQFSVERPDGSNFTLKIRSTKLEDSAMYFCASRRGQQETQYFGPGTRLLVL.

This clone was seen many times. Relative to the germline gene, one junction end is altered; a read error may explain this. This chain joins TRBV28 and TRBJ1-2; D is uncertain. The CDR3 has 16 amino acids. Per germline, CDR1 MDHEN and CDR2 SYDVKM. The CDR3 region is CASSSLDLPSNYGCTF. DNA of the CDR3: TGTGCCAGCAGTTCCCTGGACCTACCCTCCAACTATGGCTGCACCTTC.